This is a list of T cell receptor beta chains from one sample in a study of cytomegalovirus exposure and HLA in healthy donors. Assay: immunoSEQ multiplex PCR; the TCRdb copy retains only in-frame clones and omits some. The listing records about 64,000 clones. Sequencing input: PBMCs. The receptors here all came from a woman younger than 35 in good health and CMV-seronegative. Each CDR3 is given with its conserved first and last residue. D genes are given only for firm matches.

J gene: TRBJ2-7
V gene: TRBV25-1
D gene: TRBD1
CDR3 DNA: TGTGCCAGCAGTGGGACAGGGCCCGAGCAGTACTTC
CDR3 protein: CASSGTGPEQYF

J gene: TRBJ2-1
V gene: TRBV29-1
D gene: .
CDR3 DNA: TGCAGCGTTGAAGACAGGTCGGAGGACAATGAGCAGTTCTTC
CDR3 protein: CSVEDRSEDNEQFF

J gene: TRBJ1-2
V gene: TRBV28
D gene: .
CDR3 DNA: TGTGCCAGCTCTTCAGGGTTCCCTAACTATGGCTACACCTTC
CDR3 protein: CASSSGFPNYGYTF

J gene: TRBJ2-5
V gene: TRBV30
D gene: .
CDR3 DNA: TGTGCCTGGAGTGTACGGGGGAGGAGGGAGACCCAGTACTTC
CDR3 protein: CAWSVRGRRETQYF

J gene: TRBJ2-7
V gene: TRBV25-1
D gene: TRBD2
CDR3 DNA: TGTGCCAGCAGTGGGACTAGCGGGAGCGACGAGCAGTACTTC
CDR3 protein: CASSGTSGSDEQYF

J gene: TRBJ1-2
V gene: TRBV7-9
D gene: .
CDR3 DNA: TGTGCCAGCAGCCCGACCGGGGGAGGAGGCTACACCTTC
CDR3 protein: CASSPTGGGGYTF

J gene: TRBJ2-1
V gene: TRBV18
D gene: TRBD1
CDR3 DNA: TGTGCCAGCTCACCCCGGGACAGGGACTACAATGAGCAGTTCTTC
CDR3 protein: CASSPRDRDYNEQFF

J gene: TRBJ2-7
V gene: TRBV30
D gene: TRBD2
CDR3 DNA: TGTGCCTTTGAGCGGGAGGGGTCCTACGAGCAGTACTTC
CDR3 protein: CAFEREGSYEQYF

J gene: TRBJ2-7
V gene: TRBV28
D gene: TRBD2
CDR3 DNA: TGTGCCAGCAGTTTCCCCGGGACTAGCGGGGGGTACGAGCAGTACTTC
CDR3 protein: CASSFPGTSGGYEQYF

J gene: TRBJ2-5
V gene: TRBV11-3
D gene: .
CDR3 DNA: TGTGCCAGCAGCTTACAGGGTGGAGAGACCCAGTACTTC
CDR3 protein: CASSLQGGETQYF

J gene: TRBJ2-5
V gene: TRBV5-4
D gene: .
CDR3 DNA: TGTGCCAGCAGCTTCCAAATGGGGGGAGAGACCCAGTACTTC
CDR3 protein: CASSFQMGGETQYF

J gene: TRBJ1-1
V gene: TRBV30
D gene: TRBD1
CDR3 DNA: TGTGCCTGGAGGACAGGGGATGGGGGTGGCGGAGCTTTCTTT
CDR3 protein: CAWRTGDGGGGAFF

J gene: TRBJ1-4
V gene: TRBV9
D gene: .
CDR3 DNA: TGTGCCAGCAGCCCCCCAGGGGCAACTAATGAAAAACTGTTTTTT
CDR3 protein: CASSPPGATNEKLFF

J gene: TRBJ1-1
V gene: TRBV25-1
D gene: TRBD1
CDR3 DNA: TGTGCCAGCACTCCGGGACAGGGGGCCCGGAACACTGAAGCTTTCTTT
CDR3 protein: CASTPGQGARNTEAFF

J gene: TRBJ1-2
V gene: TRBV9
D gene: .
CDR3 DNA: TGTGCCAGCAGCGTAGGACAGTCTACGGGCTATGGCTACACCTTC
CDR3 protein: CASSVGQSTGYGYTF

J gene: TRBJ2-3
V gene: TRBV18
D gene: .
CDR3 DNA: TGTGCCAGCTCACCACCGCTGGAGGAAGTTGTCACAGATACGCAGTATTTT
CDR3 protein: CASSPPLEEVVTDTQYF

J gene: TRBJ2-3
V gene: TRBV13
D gene: .
CDR3 DNA: TGTGCCAGCAGCTTCCCCCAAGATACGCAGTATTTT
CDR3 protein: CASSFPQDTQYF

J gene: TRBJ2-2
V gene: TRBV7-9
D gene: .
CDR3 DNA: TGTGCCAGCAGCTGGGACACAGCGGTCACCGGGGAGCTGTTTTTT
CDR3 protein: CASSWDTAVTGELFF

J gene: TRBJ1-2
V gene: TRBV28
D gene: TRBD1
CDR3 DNA: TGTGCCAGCAGTACTCCGGGACAGGGAAATGGCTACACCTTC
CDR3 protein: CASSTPGQGNGYTF

J gene: TRBJ2-7
V gene: TRBV4-1
D gene: TRBD1
CDR3 DNA: TGCGCCAGCAGCCAAACCGGGACAGCCTACGAGCAGTACTTC
CDR3 protein: CASSQTGTAYEQYF

J gene: TRBJ2-3
V gene: TRBV9
D gene: .
CDR3 DNA: TGTGCCAGCAGCGGCGGGACTAGCACAGATACGCAGTATTTT
CDR3 protein: CASSGGTSTDTQYF

J gene: TRBJ2-7
V gene: TRBV4-1
D gene: .
CDR3 DNA: TGCGCCAGCAGCCAAGAGGGGGCTGCGGCCAGGGACCACGAGCAGTACTTC
CDR3 protein: CASSQEGAAARDHEQYF

J gene: TRBJ1-5
V gene: TRBV29-1
D gene: .
CDR3 DNA: .
CDR3 protein: CSVATGTFVHF

J gene: TRBJ1-1
V gene: TRBV19
D gene: .
CDR3 DNA: TGTGCCAGTAGTCCGCCCCGCCGGGAAGCTTTCTTT
CDR3 protein: CASSPPRREAFF

J gene: TRBJ2-1
V gene: TRBV30
D gene: TRBD2
CDR3 DNA: TGTGCCTGGAGTTGGACTAGCATCCACAATGAGCAGTTCTTC
CDR3 protein: CAWSWTSIHNEQFF

J gene: TRBJ2-7
V gene: TRBV19
D gene: .
CDR3 DNA: TGTGCCAGTAGTCAAACGGCCTACGAGCAGTACTTC
CDR3 protein: CASSQTAYEQYF

J gene: TRBJ2-7
V gene: TRBV25-1
D gene: TRBD1
CDR3 DNA: TGTGCCAGCAGTGAAAAGGTGGACAGGGGCTACGAGCAGTACTTC
CDR3 protein: CASSEKVDRGYEQYF

J gene: TRBJ2-7
V gene: TRBV6-1
D gene: .
CDR3 DNA: TGTGCCAGCAGTGAAGCGTCTGTTTACGAGCAGTACTTC
CDR3 protein: CASSEASVYEQYF

J gene: TRBJ1-4
V gene: TRBV15
D gene: TRBD1
CDR3 DNA: TGTGCCACCAGGCCACGGGACAGGAATGAAAAACTGTTTTTT
CDR3 protein: CATRPRDRNEKLFF

J gene: TRBJ2-3
V gene: TRBV30
D gene: TRBD2
CDR3 DNA: TGTGCCTGGAGTGTACCTACGAGGGCTAGCCGGGGGGCAGATACGCAGTATTTT
CDR3 protein: CAWSVPTRASRGADTQYF

J gene: TRBJ2-7
V gene: TRBV12-5
D gene: TRBD1
CDR3 DNA: TGTGCTAGTGGTTGGGACAGGTTATCCTACGAGCAGTACTTC
CDR3 protein: CASGWDRLSYEQYF

J gene: TRBJ2-5
V gene: TRBV30
D gene: .
CDR3 DNA: TGTGCCTGGAGTGATGGCGATTGGCGGGGGCCCCAAGAGACCCAGTACTTC
CDR3 protein: CAWSDGDWRGPQETQYF

J gene: TRBJ1-2
V gene: TRBV14
D gene: .
CDR3 DNA: TGTGCCAGCAGCCAAGAACGGTCCTATGGCTACACCTTC
CDR3 protein: CASSQERSYGYTF